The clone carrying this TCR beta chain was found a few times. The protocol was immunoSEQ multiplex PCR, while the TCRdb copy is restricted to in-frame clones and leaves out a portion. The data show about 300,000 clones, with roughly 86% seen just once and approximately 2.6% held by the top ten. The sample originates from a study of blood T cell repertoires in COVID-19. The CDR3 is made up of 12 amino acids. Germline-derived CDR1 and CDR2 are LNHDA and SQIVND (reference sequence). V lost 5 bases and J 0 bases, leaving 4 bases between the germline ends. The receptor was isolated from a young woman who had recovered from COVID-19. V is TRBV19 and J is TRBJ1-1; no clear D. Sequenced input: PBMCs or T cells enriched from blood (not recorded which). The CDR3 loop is CASSLLNTEAFF. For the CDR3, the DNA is TGTGCCAGTAGTCTTCTGAACACTGAAGCTTTCTTT.